This T cell receptor (beta chain) is drawn from a study of shared clonotypes between healthy human individuals. Study results and caveats: Generation of non-shared clonotypes was less probable than generation of clonotypes shared by all four donors.

The data were produced by immunoSEQ multiplex PCR, yet TCRdb's version contains in-frame clones alone and is incomplete. The sample carries around 2,000,000 clones, about 95% recorded once. Naive-designated CD8 cells lacked CD45RO, were positively enriched for CCR7, and omitted terminally differentiated effector memory CD45RA+ cells. In this sample, this clone turned up a few times. Its antigen remains unidentified. This CDR3 is also generated by other DNA sequences in the sample. CDR1 is LNHNV, CDR2 YYDKDF, per germline (reference sequence). V trimming: 1 base; J trimming: 3 bases; junction bases outside the gene matches: 3. The CDR3 extends over 14 amino acids.

This sequence joins TRBV15 and TRBJ2-7; 7 nucleotides align to TRBD1. The TCR sequence derives from a man between 18 and 29 years old in good health. The sample comprised naive CD8+ T cells sorted from blood. The CDR3 sequence is CATSRGQGGYEQYF. Here the CDR3 DNA reads TGTGCCACCAGCAGAGGACAGGGTGGCTACGAGCAGTACTTC.